Sequencing of this T cell receptor beta chain was carried out in a study of CD8 T cells in ankylosing spondylitis. There are many counts of this clonotype. The antigen is not known. Study findings and constraints: Clones tied to disease were said to be significantly enriched in matched ankylosing spondylitis synovial fluid. About eight highly homologous variants made up a TCR beta motif that seemed to typify ankylosing spondylitis blood.

This CDR3 is built from 16 residues. Germline V gene data show CDR1 as LGHNA and CDR2 as YNFKEQ. The V end was cut by 0 bases, the J end by 7 bases, with 18 bases between. Researchers built TCR beta libraries using quantitative 5'-RACE with molecular barcodes. TCRdb independently ran MiXCR on the 5' RACE reads; one entry per CDR3 protein. The sample yields 200,000 to 300,000 distinct CDR3 sequences, about 11% seen once. The chain is built from TRBV4-2 and TRBJ1-1; the D gene is possibly TRBD1 (6 bases). Specimen: blood, either unsorted or a sorted T cell fraction (not recorded which). The source is a male donor with ankylosing spondylitis or in good health (not recorded which). CDR3 DNA sequence: TGTGCCAGCAGCCAAGATCGTAGGACAGCAGGCCTTGAAGCTTTCTTT. Its protein product is CASSQDRRTAGLEAFF.